This T cell receptor beta chain was found in a study of cytomegalovirus exposure and HLA in healthy donors. Across the whole study: The Caucasian-associated ancestry cluster held more than 80% of approximately 400 genotyped donors.

General study findings and limits: Later analysis showed TCR association rates varying by HLA locus, highest for DRB1 and lowest for HLA-C. Analysis was performed later, and it showed HLA-associated TCR beta chains to be more clonally expanded than equally common others.

At sampling all donors were nominally healthy, likely with unrecorded immune exposures. To note about this clone: Its antigen is unknown.

The CDR3 is 13 residues long. CDR1 and CDR2 (germline): KGHSH, LQKENI. J was trimmed by 3 bases and V by 4 bases; bases with no gene match: 1. The PCR employed 60 Vbeta primers together with 13 Jbeta primers. This table comes from immunoSEQ multiplex PCR, and its TCRdb copy is limited to in-frame clones, with some not included. The table records some 100,000 clones, 65% to 80% of them present only once. V usage is TRBV18 and J usage is TRBJ2-7; 9 bases match TRBD1. The specimen sequenced was PBMCs. The clonotype originates from a female donor in good health and CMV-seronegative. In DNA form, the CDR3 reads TGTGCCAGCTCACAGGACAGGGGCTACGAGCAGTACTTC. The encoded protein is CASSQDRGYEQYF.